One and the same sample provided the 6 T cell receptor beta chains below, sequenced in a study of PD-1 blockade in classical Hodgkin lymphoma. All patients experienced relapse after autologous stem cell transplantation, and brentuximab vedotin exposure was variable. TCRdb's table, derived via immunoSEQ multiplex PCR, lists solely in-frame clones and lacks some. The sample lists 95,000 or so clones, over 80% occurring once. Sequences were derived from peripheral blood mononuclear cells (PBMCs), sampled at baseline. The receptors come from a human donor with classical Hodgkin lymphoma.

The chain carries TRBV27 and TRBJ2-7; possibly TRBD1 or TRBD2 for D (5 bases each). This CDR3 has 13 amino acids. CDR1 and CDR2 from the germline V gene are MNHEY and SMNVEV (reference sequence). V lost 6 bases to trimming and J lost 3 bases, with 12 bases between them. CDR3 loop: CASRGAGSYEQYF. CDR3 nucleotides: TGTGCCAGCAGAGGGGCAGGGAGCTACGAGCAGTACTTC.

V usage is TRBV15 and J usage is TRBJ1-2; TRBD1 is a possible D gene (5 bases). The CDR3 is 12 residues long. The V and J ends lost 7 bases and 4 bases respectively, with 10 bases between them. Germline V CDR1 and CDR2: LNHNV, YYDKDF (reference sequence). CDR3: CATTRVLYGYTF. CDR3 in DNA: TGTGCCACCACCAGGGTTCTCTATGGCTACACCTTC.

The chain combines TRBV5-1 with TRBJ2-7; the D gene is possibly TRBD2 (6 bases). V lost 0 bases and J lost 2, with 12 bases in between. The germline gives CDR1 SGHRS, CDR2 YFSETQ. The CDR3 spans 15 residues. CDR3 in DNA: TGCGCCAGCAGCTTGGTGGGGGGAGGCGCCTACGAGCAGTACTTC. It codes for CASSLVGGGAYEQYF.

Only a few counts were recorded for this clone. CDR3 coding DNA: TGTGCCAGTAGTTTCCGGGACCCCTATGGCTACACCTTC. It encodes CASSFRDPYGYTF. The chain joins TRBV19 to TRBJ1-2; weak D call: TRBD1 (5 bases). Trimming stripped 5 bases from V and 4 bases from J, with 11 bases between. The CDR3 sequence is 13 residues long. CDR1 LNHDA and CDR2 SQIVND come from the germline V gene (reference sequence).

The CDR3 reads CASSLDRGRADTQYF. The CDR3 coding sequence is TGCGCCAGCAGCTTGGATCGTGGGAGGGCAGATACGCAGTATTTT. J is TRBJ2-3 and V is TRBV5-1, with 7 nucleotides matching TRBD2. CDR1 and CDR2 (germline): SGHRS, YFSETQ. V lost 0 bases, J lost 4 bases, and 5 bases stayed unmatched. CDR3 size: 15 residues.

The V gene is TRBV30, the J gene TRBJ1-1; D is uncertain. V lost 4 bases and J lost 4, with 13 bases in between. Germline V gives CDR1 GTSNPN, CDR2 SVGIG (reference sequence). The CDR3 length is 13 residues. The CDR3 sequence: CAWKGSGSTEAFF. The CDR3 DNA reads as TGTGCCTGGAAAGGGTCGGGGTCCACTGAAGCTTTCTTT.